The T cell receptor (beta chain) described here comes from a study of regulatory T cells in long-lasting Graves disease. Findings and limits, study-wide: Persistent disease preferred TRBV28, TRBJ1-2 and TRBJ2-5. Persistent patients had more shared public clonotypes (around 2,800) than new patients (roughly 900).

Building of the TCR beta libraries involved iRepertoire HTBI primers and Arm-PCR of CDR3 regions. TCRdb called the multiplex PCR reads again in MiXCR, with one record for every CDR3 protein. This sample has about 660,000 distinct CDR3 sequences, with around 32% found just once. Described time point: persistent/refractory GD, antithyroid drugs over 5 years with positive TRAb. Generation of the TCR library employed RNA extracted from PBMCs. The CDR3 contains 14 residues. V lost 3 bases and J lost 5; bases outside the gene matches: 9. Germline V gene lookup returns CDR1 DFQATT and CDR2 SNEGSKA (reference sequence). A few counts support this clonotype. Its antigen remains unknown.

Sample: peripheral blood mononuclear cells (PBMCs), taken when the disease was refractory, from a patient treated with antithyroid drugs. The clonotype originates from a female donor with Graves disease. The chain combines TRBV20-1 with TRBJ2-5, with TRBD1 matching 7 bases. Written as DNA, the CDR3 is TGCAGTGCTAGCCCGGCGAGGGGGCGTGAGACCCAGTACTTC. This gives the protein CSASPARGRETQYF.